This TCR beta chain was sequenced for a study of monozygotic twins with inflammatory bowel disease. Germline loops: CDR1 MDHEN, CDR2 SYDVKM. This CDR3 comprises 13 residues. For both chains, the TCRalpha and TCRbeta cDNA went through two nested PCRs of approximately 16 and 10 cycles. After re-calling the 5' RACE reads, TCRdb lists one entry per CDR3 protein, DNA absent. Its listing shows about 160,000 distinct CDR3 sequences. Study conclusions and caveats: There were differing immunosuppressive treatments, which may have added variability to patient repertoires. A reduction in TCRbeta diversity (inverse Simpson) was seen in IBD patients relative to healthy co-twins.

Points on this clonotype: Its antigen is not identified.

This receptor was taken from a human donor with ulcerative colitis or Crohn's disease, or a healthy co-twin of an affected twin (not recorded which). Sequenced material: blood. The V and J genes are TRBV28 and TRBJ1-2; TCRdb calls TRBD1, which cannot be checked without DNA. The CDR3 region is CASSLGQPYGYTF.